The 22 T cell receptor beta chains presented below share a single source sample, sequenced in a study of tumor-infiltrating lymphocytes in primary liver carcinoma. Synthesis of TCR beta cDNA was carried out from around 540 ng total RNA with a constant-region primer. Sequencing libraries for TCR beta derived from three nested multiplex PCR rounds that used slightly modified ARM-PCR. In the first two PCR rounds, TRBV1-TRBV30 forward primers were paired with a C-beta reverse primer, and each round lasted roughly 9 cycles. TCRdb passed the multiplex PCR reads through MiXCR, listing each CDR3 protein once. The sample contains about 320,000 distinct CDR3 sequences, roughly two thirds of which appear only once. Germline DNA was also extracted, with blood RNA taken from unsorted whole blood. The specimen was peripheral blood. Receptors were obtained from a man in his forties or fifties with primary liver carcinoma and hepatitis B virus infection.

CDR3 DNA: TGTGCCTGCAACCCCCCTGGGAACACTGAAGCTTTCTTT. Translating it yields CACNPPGNTEAFF. The V and J genes are TRBV6-5 and TRBJ1-1; no reliable D call. Looked up from germline, CDR1 is MNHEY and CDR2 is SVGAGI. CDR3 length equals 13 residues. V gave up 11 bases and J gave up 1 base, with 14 bases separating them.

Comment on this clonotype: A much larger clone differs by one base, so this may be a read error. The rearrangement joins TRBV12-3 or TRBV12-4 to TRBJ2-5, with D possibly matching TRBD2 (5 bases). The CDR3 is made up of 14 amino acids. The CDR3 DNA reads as TGTACCAGCAGGATCACTAGTCCGGGCGAGACCCAGTACTTC. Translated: CTSRITSPGETQYF.

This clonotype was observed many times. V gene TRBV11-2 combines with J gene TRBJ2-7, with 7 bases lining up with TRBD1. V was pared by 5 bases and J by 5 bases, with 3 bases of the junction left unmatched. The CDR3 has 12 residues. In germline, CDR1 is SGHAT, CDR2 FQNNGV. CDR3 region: CASSPDRDEQYF. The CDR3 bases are TGTGCCAGCAGCCCTGACAGGGACGAGCAGTACTTC. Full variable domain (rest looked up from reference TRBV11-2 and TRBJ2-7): EAGVAQSPRYKIIEKRQSVAFWCNPISGHATLYWYQQILGQGPKLLIQFQNNGVVDDSQLPKDRFSAERLKGVDSTLKIQPAKLEDSAVYLCASSPDRDEQYFGPGTRLTVT.

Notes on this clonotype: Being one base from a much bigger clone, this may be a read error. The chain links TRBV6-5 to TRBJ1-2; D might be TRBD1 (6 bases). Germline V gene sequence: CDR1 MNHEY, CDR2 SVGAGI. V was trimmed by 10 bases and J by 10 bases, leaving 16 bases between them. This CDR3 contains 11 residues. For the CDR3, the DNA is TGTGCCATCTACAGAGGACAGTCCTACACCTTC. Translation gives CAIYRGQSYTF.

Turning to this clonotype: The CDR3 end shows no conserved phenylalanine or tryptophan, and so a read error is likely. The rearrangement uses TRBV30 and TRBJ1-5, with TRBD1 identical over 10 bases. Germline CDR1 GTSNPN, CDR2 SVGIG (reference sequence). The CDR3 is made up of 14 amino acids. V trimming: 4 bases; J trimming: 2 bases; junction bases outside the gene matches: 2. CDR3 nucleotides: TGTGCCTGGATGGGGACAGGGGGCAATCAGCCCCAGCATCTT. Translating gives CAWMGTGGNQPQHL.

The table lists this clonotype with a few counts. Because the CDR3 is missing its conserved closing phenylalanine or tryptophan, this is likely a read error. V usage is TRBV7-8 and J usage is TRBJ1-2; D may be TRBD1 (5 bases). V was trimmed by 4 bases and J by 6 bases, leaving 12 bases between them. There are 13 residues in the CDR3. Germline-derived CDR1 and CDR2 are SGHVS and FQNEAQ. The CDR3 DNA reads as TGTGCCAGCAGCTGGGGCGGATCAAATGGCTACACCTCT. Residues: CASSWGGSNGYTS.

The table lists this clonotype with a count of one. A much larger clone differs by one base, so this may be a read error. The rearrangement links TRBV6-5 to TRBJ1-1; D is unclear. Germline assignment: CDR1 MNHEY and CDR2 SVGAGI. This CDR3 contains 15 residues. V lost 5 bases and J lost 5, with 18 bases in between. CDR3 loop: CASSEPTGTGTEAFF. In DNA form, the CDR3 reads TGTGCCAGCAGTGAACCGACGGGCACGGGTACTGAAGCTTTCTTT.

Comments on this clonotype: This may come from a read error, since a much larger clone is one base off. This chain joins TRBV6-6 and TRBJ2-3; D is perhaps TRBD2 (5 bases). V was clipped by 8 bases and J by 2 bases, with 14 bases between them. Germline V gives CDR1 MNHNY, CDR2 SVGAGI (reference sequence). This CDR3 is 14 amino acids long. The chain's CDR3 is CASGRRDSTDTQYF. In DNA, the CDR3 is TGTGCCAGCGGCCGACGGGATTCCACAGATACGCAGTATTTT.

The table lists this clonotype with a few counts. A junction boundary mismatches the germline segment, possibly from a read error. CDR3 amino acids: CASSQATQGRFYEQHF. The CDR3 DNA follows: TGCGCCAGCAGCCAAGCTACGCAGGGGAGATTCTACGAGCAGCACTTC. The chain has TRBV4-3 and TRBJ2-7; maybe TRBD1 (6 bases). The germline V gene has CDR1 LGHNA and CDR2 YSLEER. The CDR3 has 16 residues.

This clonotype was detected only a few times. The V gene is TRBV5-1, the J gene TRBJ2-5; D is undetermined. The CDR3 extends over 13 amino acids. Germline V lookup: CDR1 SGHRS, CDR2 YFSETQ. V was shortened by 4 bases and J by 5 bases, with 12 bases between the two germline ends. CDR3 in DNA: TGCGCCAGCAGCCTCGGGCAATGGGAGACCCAGTACTTC. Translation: CASSLGQWETQYF.

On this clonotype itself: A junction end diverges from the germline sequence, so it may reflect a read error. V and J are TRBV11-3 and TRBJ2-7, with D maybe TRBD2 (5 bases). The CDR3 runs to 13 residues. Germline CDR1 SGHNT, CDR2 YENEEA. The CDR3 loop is CASGKGEGHDQYF. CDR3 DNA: TGTGCCAGCGGGAAAGGAGAGGGCCACGATCAGTACTTC.

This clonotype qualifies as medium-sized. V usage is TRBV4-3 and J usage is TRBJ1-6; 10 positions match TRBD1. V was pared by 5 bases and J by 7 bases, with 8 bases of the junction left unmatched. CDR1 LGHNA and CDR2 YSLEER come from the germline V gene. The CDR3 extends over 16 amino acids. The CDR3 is CASSSWDRGRNSPLHF. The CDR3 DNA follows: TGCGCCAGCAGCTCCTGGGACAGGGGAAGGAATTCACCCCTCCACTTT.

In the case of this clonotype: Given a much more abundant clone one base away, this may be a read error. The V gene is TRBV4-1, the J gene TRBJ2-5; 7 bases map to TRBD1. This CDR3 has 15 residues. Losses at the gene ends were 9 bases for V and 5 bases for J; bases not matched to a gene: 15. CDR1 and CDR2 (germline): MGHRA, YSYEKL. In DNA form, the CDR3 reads TGCGCCAGAAGCACCCGACAGGGAGTGAGGGAGACCCAGTACTTC. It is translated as CARSTRQGVRETQYF.

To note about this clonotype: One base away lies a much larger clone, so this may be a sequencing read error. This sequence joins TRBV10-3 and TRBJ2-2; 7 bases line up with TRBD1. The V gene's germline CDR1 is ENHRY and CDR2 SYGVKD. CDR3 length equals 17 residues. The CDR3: CAISESVEGGDTVELFF. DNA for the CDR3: TGTGCCATCAGTGAGTCGGTTGAAGGGGGCGACACCGTGGAGCTGTTTTTT.

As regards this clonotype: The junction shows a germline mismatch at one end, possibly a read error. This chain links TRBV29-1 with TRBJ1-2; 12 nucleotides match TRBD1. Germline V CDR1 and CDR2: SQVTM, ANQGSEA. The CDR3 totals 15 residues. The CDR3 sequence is CSVRGQGAEFYGHTF. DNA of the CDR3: TGCAGCGTCCGGGGACAGGGGGCTGAATTCTATGGCCACACCTTC.

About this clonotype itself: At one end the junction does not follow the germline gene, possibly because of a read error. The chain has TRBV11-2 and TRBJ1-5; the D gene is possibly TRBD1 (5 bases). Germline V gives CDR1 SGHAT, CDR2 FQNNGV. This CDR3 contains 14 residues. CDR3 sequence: CASSLSGADQPQHF. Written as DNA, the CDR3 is TGTGCCAGCAGCTTGAGCGGGGCAGATCAACCCCAGCATTTT.

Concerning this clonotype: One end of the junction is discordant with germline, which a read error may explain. In nucleotides, the CDR3 is TGTGCCACCAGCTTGGCTGGGGGGAAGCAGGAGCAGTTCTTC. It codes for CATSLAGGKQEQFF. The chain uses TRBV5-4 and TRBJ2-1; TRBD2 might be the D (6 bases). The germline V gene encodes CDR1 SGHNT and CDR2 YYREEE (reference sequence). The CDR3 totals 14 residues.

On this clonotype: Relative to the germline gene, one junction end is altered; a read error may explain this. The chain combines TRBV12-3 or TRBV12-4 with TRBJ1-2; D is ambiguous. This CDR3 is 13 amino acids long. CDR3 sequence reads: CASSLRDIYGYAF. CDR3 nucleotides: TGTGCCAGCAGTTTACGGGATATCTATGGCTACGCCTTC.

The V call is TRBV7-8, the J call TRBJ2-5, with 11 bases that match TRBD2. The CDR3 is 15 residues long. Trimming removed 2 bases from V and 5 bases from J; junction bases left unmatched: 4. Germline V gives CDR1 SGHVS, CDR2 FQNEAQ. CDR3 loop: CASSLRLAGKETQYF. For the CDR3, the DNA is TGTGCCAGCAGCTTAAGACTAGCGGGAAAGGAGACCCAGTACTTC.

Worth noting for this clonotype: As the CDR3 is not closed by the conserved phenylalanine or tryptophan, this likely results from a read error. CDR3 sequence (DNA): TGTGCCAGCAGTTTATTGGGGACAGGGGGCTCCACCCACTATGGCTACACCTTA. It translates to CASSLLGTGGSTHYGYTL. The genes are TRBV28 and TRBJ1-2, with TRBD1 matching 12 bases. The trim removed 1 base at V and 3 bases at J, leaving 9 bases unmatched. Germline V gene lookup returns CDR1 MDHEN and CDR2 SYDVKM. This CDR3 comprises 18 residues.

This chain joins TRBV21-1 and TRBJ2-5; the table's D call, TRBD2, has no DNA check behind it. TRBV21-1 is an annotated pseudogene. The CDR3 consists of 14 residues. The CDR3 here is CASFRDQTWETQYF. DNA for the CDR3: TGTGCCAGTTTCCGGGACCAGACTTGGGAGACCCAGTACTTC.

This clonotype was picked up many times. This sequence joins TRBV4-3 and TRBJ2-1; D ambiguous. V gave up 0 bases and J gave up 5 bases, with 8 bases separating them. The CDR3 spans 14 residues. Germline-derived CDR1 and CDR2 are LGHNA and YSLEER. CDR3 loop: CASSQESQHNEQFF. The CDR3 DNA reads TGCGCCAGCAGCCAAGAGTCGCAGCACAATGAGCAGTTCTTC.